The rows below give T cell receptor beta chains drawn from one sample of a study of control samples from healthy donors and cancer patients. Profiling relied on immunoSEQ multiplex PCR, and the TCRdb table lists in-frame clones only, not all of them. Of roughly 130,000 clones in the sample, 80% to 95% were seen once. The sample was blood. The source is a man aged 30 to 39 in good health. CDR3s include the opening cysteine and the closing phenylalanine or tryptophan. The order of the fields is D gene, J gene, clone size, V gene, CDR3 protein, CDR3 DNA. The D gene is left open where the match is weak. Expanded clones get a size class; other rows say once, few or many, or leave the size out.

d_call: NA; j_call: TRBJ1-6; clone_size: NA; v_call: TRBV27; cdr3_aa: CASSLRRQDNSPLHF; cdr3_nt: TGTGCCAGCAGTTTAAGAAGACAGGATAATTCACCCCTCCACTTT
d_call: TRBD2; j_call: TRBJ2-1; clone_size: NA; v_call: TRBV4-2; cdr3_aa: CASSQDGTSGYNEQFF; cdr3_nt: TGTGCCAGCAGCCAAGACGGGACTAGCGGTTACAATGAGCAGTTCTTC
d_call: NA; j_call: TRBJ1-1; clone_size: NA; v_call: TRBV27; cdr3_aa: CASSLRRNTEAFF; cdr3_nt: TGTGCCAGCAGTTTACGTCGGAACACTGAAGCTTTCTTT
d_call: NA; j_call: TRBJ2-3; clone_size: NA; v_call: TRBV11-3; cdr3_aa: CASSSRPVTDTQYF; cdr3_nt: TGTGCCAGCAGCTCCCGACCAGTCACAGATACGCAGTATTTT
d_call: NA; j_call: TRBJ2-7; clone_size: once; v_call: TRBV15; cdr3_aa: CATSRVVGHYEQYF; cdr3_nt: TGTGCCACCAGCAGAGTTGTGGGACACTACGAGCAGTACTTC
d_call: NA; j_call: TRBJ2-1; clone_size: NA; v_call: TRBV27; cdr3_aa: CASSPPLANEQFF; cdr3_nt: TGTGCCAGCAGTCCCCCTCTAGCGAATGAGCAGTTCTTC
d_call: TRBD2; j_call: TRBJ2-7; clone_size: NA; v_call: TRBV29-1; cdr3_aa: CSVEDLAGGSYEQYF; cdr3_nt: TGCAGCGTTGAAGATCTAGCGGGAGGAAGCTACGAGCAGTACTTC
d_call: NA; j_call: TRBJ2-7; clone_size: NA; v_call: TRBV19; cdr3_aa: CASSASQGPSYEQYF; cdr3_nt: TGTGCCAGTAGTGCCTCACAGGGCCCTTCCTACGAGCAGTACTTC
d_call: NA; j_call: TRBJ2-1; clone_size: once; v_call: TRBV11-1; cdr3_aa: CASSRLLSHEQFF; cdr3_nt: TGTGCCAGCAGCCGACTCTTATCCCATGAGCAGTTCTTC
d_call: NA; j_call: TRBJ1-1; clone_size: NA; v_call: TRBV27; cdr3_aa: CASSNGPLWFMNTEAFF; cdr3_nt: TGTGCCAGCAGTAACGGCCCTCTGTGGTTCATGAACACTGAAGCTTTCTTT
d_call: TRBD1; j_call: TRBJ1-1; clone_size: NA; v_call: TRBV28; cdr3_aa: CASREDRSYGTEAFF; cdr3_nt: TGTGCCAGCAGGGAGGACAGGTCCTATGGGACTGAAGCTTTCTTT
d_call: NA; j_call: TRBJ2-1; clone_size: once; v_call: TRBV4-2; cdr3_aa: CASSQEPLAGPNEQFF; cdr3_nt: TGTGCCAGCAGCCAAGAGCCGCTAGCCGGGCCCAATGAGCAGTTCTTC
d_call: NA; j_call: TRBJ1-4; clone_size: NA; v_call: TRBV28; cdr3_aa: CAGSRHSMGEKLFF; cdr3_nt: TGTGCCGGCAGTCGACACTCCATGGGGGAAAAACTGTTTTTT